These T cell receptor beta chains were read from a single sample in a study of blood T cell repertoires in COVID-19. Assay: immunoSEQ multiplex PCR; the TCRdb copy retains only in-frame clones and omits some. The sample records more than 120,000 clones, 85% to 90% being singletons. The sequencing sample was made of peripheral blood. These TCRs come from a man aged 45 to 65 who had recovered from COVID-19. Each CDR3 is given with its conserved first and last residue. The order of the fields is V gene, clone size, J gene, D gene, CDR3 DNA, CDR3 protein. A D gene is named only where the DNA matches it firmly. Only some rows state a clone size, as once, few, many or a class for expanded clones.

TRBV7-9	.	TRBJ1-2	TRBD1	TGTGCCAGCAGCTCTAAACCCCAGACAGGGCCGGGAGGCTACACCTTC	CASSSKPQTGPGGYTF
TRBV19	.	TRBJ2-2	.	TGTGCCAGTAGTGCAACTAACACCGGGGAGCTGTTTTTT	CASSATNTGELFF
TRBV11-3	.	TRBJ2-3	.	TGTGCCAGCAGCTTAGGGGGAGCGGGCACAGATACGCAGTATTTT	CASSLGGAGTDTQYF
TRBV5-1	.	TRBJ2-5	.	TGCGCCAGCACCGAGAGCAGGGGCTGGGAGACCCAGTACTTC	CASTESRGWETQYF
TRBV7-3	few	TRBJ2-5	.	TGTGCCAGCAGCTTAAACCCTCGGGAGACCCAGTACTTC	CASSLNPRETQYF
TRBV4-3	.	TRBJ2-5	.	TGCGCCAGCAGCCGTACGAGGGAAGAGACCCAGTACTTC	CASSRTREETQYF
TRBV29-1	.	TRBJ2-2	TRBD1	TGCAGCGTTGAGACAGGGGGCGTGAACGGGGAGCTGTTTTTT	CSVETGGVNGELFF
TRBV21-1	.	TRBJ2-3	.	TGTGCCAGCAGCAAAGCGCTTTACGGGATAAAGGCGCAGTATTTT	CASSKALYGIKAQYF
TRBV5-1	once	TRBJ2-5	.	TGCGCCAGCAGCTTGACAGTACAAGAGACCCAGTACTTC	CASSLTVQETQYF
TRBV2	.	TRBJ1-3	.	TGTGCCAGCAGCTCACAGGTATCTGGAAACACCATATATTTT	CASSSQVSGNTIYF
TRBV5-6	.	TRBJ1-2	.	TGTGCCAGCAGCTTGCGTCCCTATGGCTACACCTTC	CASSLRPYGYTF
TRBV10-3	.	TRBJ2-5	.	TGTGCCATCAGTGAGTCGGCTAGCAATGTGGAGACCCAGTACTTC	CAISESASNVETQYF
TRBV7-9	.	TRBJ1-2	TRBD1	TGTGCCAGCAGCTTATATACAGGGGGAAGTGGCTACACCTTC	CASSLYTGGSGYTF
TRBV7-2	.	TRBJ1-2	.	TGTGCCAGCAGCTTAGGAGCTAACTATGGCTACACCTTC	CASSLGANYGYTF
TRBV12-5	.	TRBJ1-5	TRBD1	TGTGCTAGTGGTTTGATATGGACAGGGGGCTATGGCAATCAGCCCCAGCATTTT	CASGLIWTGGYGNQPQHF
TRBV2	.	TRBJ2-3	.	TGTGCCAGCAGTAAGACACTAGAGAGCACAGATACGCAGTATTTT	CASSKTLESTDTQYF
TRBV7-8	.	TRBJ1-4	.	TGTGCCAGCAGCCAAGGGGCTAATGAAAAACTGTTTTTT	CASSQGANEKLFF
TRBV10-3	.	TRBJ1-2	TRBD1	TGTGCCATCAGCGGGACAGGGGGAAGCTATGGCTACACCTTC	CAISGTGGSYGYTF
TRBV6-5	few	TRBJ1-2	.	TGTGCCAGCAGTTATGGGCGCAGTTCCTATGGCTACACCTTC	CASSYGRSSYGYTF
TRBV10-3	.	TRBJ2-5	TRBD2	TGTGCCATCAGTGAGGAAGTAGCGGGGACCCACGAGACCCAGTACTTC	CAISEEVAGTHETQYF
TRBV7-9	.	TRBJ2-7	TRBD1	TGTGCCAGCAGCTCGACAGGGTTCGAGCAGTACTTC	CASSSTGFEQYF
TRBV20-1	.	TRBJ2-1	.	TGCAGTGCTAGTGATGCCGGGAGCAAAGATTGCAATGAGCAGTTCTTC	CSASDAGSKDCNEQFF